These 4 T cell receptor beta chains were all obtained from the same sample, sequenced in a study of somatic mutations in cytotoxic T cells in rheumatoid arthritis. This table comes from immunoSEQ multiplex PCR, and its TCRdb copy is limited to in-frame clones, with some not included. The data contain about 16,000 clones, around 77% of them seen just once; the ten biggest clones take up over 9.5%. The source material was CD8+ T cells sorted from blood. These TCRs come from an adult with rheumatoid arthritis.

This clone was counted a single time. The chain couples TRBV27 to TRBJ2-7, with D possibly being TRBD1 or TRBD2 (5 bases each). V was cut by 2 bases and J by 7 bases, with 12 bases left in between. The CDR3 extends over 13 amino acids. Germline V CDR1 and CDR2: MNHEY, SMNVEV (reference sequence). The CDR3 sequence: CASSLREGIEQYF. The CDR3 coding sequence is TGTGCCAGCAGTTTAAGAGAGGGGATTGAGCAGTACTTC.

The V call is TRBV18, the J call TRBJ1-4; D possibly corresponds to TRBD1 (6 bases). The V gene lost 0 bases and the J gene lost 5 bases, with 7 bases spanning the gap. CDR3 length: 14 amino acids. Germline values: CDR1 KGHSH, CDR2 LQKENI. The CDR3 DNA reads as TGTGCCAGCTCACCACCCCAGGGGAATGAAAAACTGTTTTTT. Its translation is CASSPPQGNEKLFF.

This chain uses TRBV5-1 with TRBJ2-5; D possibly corresponds to TRBD2 (5 bases). This CDR3 is built from 14 residues. Germline lookup yields CDR1 SGHRS and CDR2 YFSETQ. The V end was cut by 0 bases, the J end by 5 bases, with 11 bases between. Here the CDR3 DNA reads TGCGCCAGCAGCTTGGAACTAGTCCGGGAGACCCAGTACTTC. It is translated as CASSLELVRETQYF.

This clone occurred a few times. This chain links TRBV4-1 with TRBJ2-7; D gene uncertain. Trimming removed 0 bases at V and 1 base at J, with 4 bases between. Per germline, CDR1 MGHRA and CDR2 YSYEKL. The length of the CDR3 is 13 residues. The CDR3 DNA reads as TGCGCCAGCAGCCAAGATCTTTCCTACGAGCAGTACGTC. Protein sequence: CASSQDLSYEQYV.